These T cell receptor beta chains were read from a single sample in a study of PD-1 blockade in classical Hodgkin lymphoma. TCRdb keeps only in-frame clones here, not all; method: immunoSEQ multiplex PCR. Of 43,000 or so clones listed, around 72% are singletons. This sample comprised peripheral blood mononuclear cells (PBMCs), obtained at baseline. These receptors originate from a human donor with classical Hodgkin lymphoma. The CDR3 runs from the conserved cysteine through the conserved F or W. A D gene is named only where the DNA matches it firmly. Rows give clone size only sometimes, using once, few, many, or a class for an expanded clone.

>TRBV15|15|.|.|TRBJ2-6
CATSSGGSGANVLTF
TGTGCCACCAGCAGTGGGGGGTCCGGGGCCAACGTCCTGACTTTC
>TRBV5-8|11|.|.|TRBJ1-1
CASSLNRWAFF
TGTGCCAGCAGCCTCAATCGGTGGGCTTTCTTT
>TRBV19|14|.|.|TRBJ2-7
CASSMATGGDEQYF
TGTGCCAGTAGTATGGCCACTGGGGGCGACGAGCAGTACTTC
>TRBV4-1|15|.|.|TRBJ2-1
CASSSSQGGYNEQFF
TGCGCCAGCAGTTCATCTCAGGGGGGCTACAATGAGCAGTTCTTC
>TRBV29-1|14|once|TRBD1|TRBJ1-3
CSVSPGGSGNTIYF
TGCAGCGTCTCCCCAGGGGGTTCTGGAAACACCATATATTTT
>TRBV2|13|.|TRBD1|TRBJ1-1
CASIAGTGGEAFF
TGTGCCAGCATTGCCGGGACAGGGGGTGAAGCTTTCTTT
>TRBV2|14|medium-sized|.|TRBJ1-2
CASSEDRPNYGYTF
TGTGCCAGCAGCGAAGACAGGCCTAACTATGGCTACACCTTC
>TRBV5-1|13|.|TRBD2|TRBJ2-1
CASSSGLGGEQFF
TGCGCCAGCAGCTCGGGACTGGGAGGGGAGCAGTTCTTC
>TRBV5-1|15|few|TRBD1|TRBJ2-1
CASSWGTGGWNEQFF
TGCGCCAGCAGCTGGGGGACAGGGGGCTGGAATGAGCAGTTCTTC
>TRBV27|15|.|TRBD1|TRBJ1-6
CASSLLGTVNSPLHF
TGTGCCAGCAGTTTATTGGGGACAGTGAATTCACCCCTCCACTTT
>TRBV2|14|.|TRBD2|TRBJ2-5
CASSEALRVAGMYF
TGTGCCAGCAGTGAAGCGCTTCGGGTAGCGGGGATGTACTTC
>TRBV5-1|13|.|.|TRBJ2-5
CASSSGPLETQYF
TGCGCCAGCAGCTCTGGCCCCTTAGAGACCCAGTACTTC
>TRBV2|15|many|.|TRBJ2-1
CASREDFSFYNEQFF
TGTGCCAGCAGGGAGGACTTCTCCTTCTACAATGAGCAGTTCTTC
>TRBV11-2|14|few|.|TRBJ1-1
CASSLVQGNTEAFF
TGTGCCAGCAGCTTAGTCCAGGGGAACACTGAAGCTTTCTTT
>TRBV5-6|15|.|TRBD1|TRBJ2-5
CASSTGQGLRETQYF
TGTGCCAGCAGCACCGGACAGGGGTTAAGGGAGACCCAGTACTTC
>TRBV7-2|15|.|TRBD1|TRBJ2-7
CASSLSWDRGYEQYF
TGTGCCAGCAGCTTATCCTGGGACAGGGGCTACGAGCAGTACTTC
>TRBV19|14|.|TRBD1|TRBJ2-7
CASSTQGARVEQYF
TGTGCCAGTAGTACCCAGGGGGCGCGAGTCGAGCAGTACTTC
>TRBV29-1|11|.|.|TRBJ2-7
CSTEGPGEQYF
TGCAGCACGGAGGGCCCGGGCGAGCAGTACTTC
>TRBV7-8|13|few|.|TRBJ1-3
CASSLDGGNTIYF
TGTGCCAGCAGCTTAGACGGAGGAAACACCATATATTTT
>TRBV27|15|.|TRBD1|TRBJ2-7
CASSPGTGGMYEQYF
TGTGCCAGCAGCCCTGGGACAGGGGGAATGTACGAGCAGTACTTC
>TRBV27|12|.|.|TRBJ2-4
CASSSSKNIQYF
TGTGCCAGCAGTTCGTCCAAAAACATTCAGTACTTC
>TRBV18|17|.|.|TRBJ1-1
CASSPPREIPYGDEAFF
TGTGCCAGCTCACCACCTAGGGAGATCCCATATGGTGATGAAGCTTTCTTT
>TRBV10-3|13|few|.|TRBJ1-1
CAISESRNTEAFF
TGTGCCATCAGTGAGTCGAGAAACACTGAAGCTTTCTTT
>TRBV6-1|14|.|TRBD1|TRBJ1-4
CASSPTGLGEKLFF
TGTGCCAGCAGTCCGACAGGGTTGGGGGAAAAACTGTTTTTT
>TRBV14|15|.|TRBD1|TRBJ2-7
CASSSHRGPSYEQYF
TGTGCCAGCAGCTCACACAGGGGACCCTCCTACGAGCAGTACTTC
>TRBV5-1|15|.|.|TRBJ2-1
CASSTGLPWGNEQFF
TGCGCCAGCAGCACGGGACTTCCCTGGGGCAATGAGCAGTTCTTC
>TRBV6-4|14|.|.|TRBJ2-2
CASRPTTFTGELFF
TGTGCCAGCAGACCGACGACCTTCACCGGGGAGCTGTTTTTT
>TRBV14|14|.|TRBD2|TRBJ2-2
CASRGLAVTGELFF
TGTGCCAGCAGGGGACTAGCTGTCACCGGGGAGCTGTTTTTT
>TRBV5-4|16|.|.|TRBJ2-7
CASSLGPSVEYNEQYF
TGTGCCAGCAGCTTGGGGCCTAGCGTGGAGTATAACGAGCAGTACTTC
>TRBV5-6|17|.|.|TRBJ1-4
CASSLGRGGGRDEKLFF
TGTGCCAGCAGCCTGGGAAGAGGGGGAGGACGTGATGAAAAACTGTTTTTT
>TRBV10-1|14|.|.|TRBJ1-3
CASSDGSSGNTIYF
TGCGCCAGCAGTGACGGCTCCTCTGGAAACACCATATATTTT
>TRBV29-1|13|.|TRBD1|TRBJ2-3
CSAGQDHADTQYF
TGCAGCGCAGGACAGGACCATGCAGATACGCAGTATTTT
>TRBV6-6|16|.|.|TRBJ2-7
CASSSLGLSTQHEQYF
TGTGCCAGCAGTTCCTTGGGGCTCTCTACCCAGCACGAGCAGTACTTC
>TRBV30|14|.|.|TRBJ2-1
CAWSDESTYNEQFF
TGTGCCTGGAGTGACGAGAGCACCTACAATGAGCAGTTCTTC
>TRBV6-5|16|once|.|TRBJ2-1
CASSYSVARGYNEQFF
TGTGCCAGCAGTTACTCAGTGGCTAGAGGTTACAATGAGCAGTTCTTC
>TRBV6-5|16|.|TRBD1|TRBJ2-7
CASSSTGQDPSYEQYF
TGTGCCAGCAGTTCAACTGGACAGGACCCTTCCTACGAGCAGTACTTC
>TRBV6-5|12|.|.|TRBJ1-2
CASSAGTYGYTF
TGTGCCAGCAGTGCTGGGACGTATGGCTACACCTTC
>TRBV30|14|.|.|TRBJ2-7
CAWSVMAVPYEQYF
TGTGCCTGGAGTGTTATGGCAGTCCCCTACGAGCAGTACTTC
>TRBV28|12|.|.|TRBJ2-5
CASSQVQETQYF
TGTGCCAGCAGTCAGGTCCAAGAGACCCAGTACTTC
>TRBV2|15|few|.|TRBJ1-3
CASSEGGTTLNTIYF
TGTGCCAGCAGTGAAGGTGGGACAACTTTAAACACCATATATTTT
>TRBV28|16|many|.|TRBJ2-3
CASSFEGTTSTDTQYF
TGTGCCAGCAGTTTTGAAGGGACAACCAGCACAGATACGCAGTATTTT
>TRBV6-1|13|.|.|TRBJ2-3
CASRDQSTDTQYF
TGTGCCAGCCGGGACCAAAGCACAGATACGCAGTATTTT
>TRBV7-8|14|.|.|TRBJ2-1
CASSADERTHEQFF
TGTGCCAGCAGCGCGGACGAAAGAACGCATGAGCAGTTCTTC
>TRBV9|15|many|.|TRBJ2-3
CASSEENGLTDTQYF
TGTGCCAGCAGCGAAGAAAACGGACTCACGGATACGCAGTATTTT
>TRBV11-3|11|.|.|TRBJ1-1
CASSLGRRAFF
TGTGCCAGCAGCTTAGGACGGAGAGCTTTCTTT
>TRBV13|15|.|TRBD1|TRBJ2-7
CASSGRQGAIDEQYF
TGTGCCAGCAGCGGACGACAGGGGGCTATCGACGAGCAGTACTTC
>TRBV28|13|.|.|TRBJ1-1
CASSYQGSTEAFF
TGTGCCAGCAGTTATCAGGGATCTACTGAAGCTTTCTTT
>TRBV11-3|14|.|.|TRBJ2-7
CASSLGTGSYEQYF
TGTGCCAGCAGCTTAGGAACAGGCTCCTACGAGCAGTACTTC
>TRBV5-1|13|.|.|TRBJ2-7
CASSTGSGYEQYF
TGCGCCAGCAGCACAGGGTCGGGCTACGAGCAGTACTTC
>TRBV30|14|.|.|TRBJ2-2
CAQSRDSGTGELFF
TGTGCCCAATCCCGGGACAGCGGGACCGGGGAGCTGTTTTTT
>TRBV5-4|15|.|TRBD1|TRBJ1-2
CASRTGEWETYGYTF
TGTGCCAGCCGGACAGGGGAGTGGGAGACCTATGGCTACACCTTC
>TRBV6-5|13|.|.|TRBJ1-2
CASSPQVYPGYTF
TGTGCCAGCAGCCCCCAGGTTTACCCAGGCTACACCTTC
>TRBV2|12|.|.|TRBJ1-2
CASSLGSYGYTF
TGTGCCAGCAGTCTGGGGAGCTATGGCTACACCTTC
>TRBV27|12|once|.|TRBJ2-7
CASSLLGGTLNF
TGTGCCAGCAGTTTATTAGGTGGGACACTCAACTTC
>TRBV6-1|15|.|TRBD1|TRBJ1-2
CASSLATGPDYGYTF
TGTGCCAGCAGTCTAGCGACAGGGCCGGACTATGGCTACACCTTC
>TRBV7-3|13|.|.|TRBJ1-1
CASSLIQGAEAFF
TGTGCCAGCAGCTTAATACAGGGCGCTGAAGCTTTCTTT
>TRBV18|14|once|.|TRBJ2-1
CASSGLTTYNEQFF
TGTGCCAGCTCAGGTTTGACTACCTACAATGAGCAGTTCTTC
>TRBV11-2|16|.|TRBD1|TRBJ2-1
CASSLVGSGGYNEQFF
TGTGCCAGCAGCTTAGTGGGGTCAGGGGGCTACAATGAGCAGTTCTTC
>TRBV21-1|17|.|.|TRBJ2-7
CASSKAGLAGGPYEQYF
TGTGCCAGCAGCAAAGCGGGACTAGCGGGAGGACCCTACGAGCAGTACTTC